This T cell receptor (beta chain) is drawn from a study of blood T cell repertoires in COVID-19. Germline lookup yields CDR1 MNHEY and CDR2 SVGAGI. Trimming took 0 bases from V and 0 from J, leaving 6 bases between them. The CDR3 sequence is 16 residues long. Under the authors' procedure: Using reference gene primer amplification, nucleated cell counts were estimated. Data came from immunoSEQ multiplex PCR; TCRdb stores just in-frame clones and leaves some out. That table supplies the V and J calls and clone size; D and trimming were determined from the DNA. The table lists roughly 230,000 clones, roughly 80% of them singletons. Cohort placement rested on clinical history that participants reported themselves.

The sample taken for sequencing was PBMCs or T cells enriched from blood (not recorded which). The receptor was derived from a man aged 45-60 years who had recovered from COVID-19. This chain joins TRBV6-5 and TRBJ1-6; the D is unclear. The CDR3, as DNA: TGTGCCAGCAGTTACTCGGACTTCTCCTATAATTCACCCCTCCACTTT. Its protein product is CASSYSDFSYNSPLHF.